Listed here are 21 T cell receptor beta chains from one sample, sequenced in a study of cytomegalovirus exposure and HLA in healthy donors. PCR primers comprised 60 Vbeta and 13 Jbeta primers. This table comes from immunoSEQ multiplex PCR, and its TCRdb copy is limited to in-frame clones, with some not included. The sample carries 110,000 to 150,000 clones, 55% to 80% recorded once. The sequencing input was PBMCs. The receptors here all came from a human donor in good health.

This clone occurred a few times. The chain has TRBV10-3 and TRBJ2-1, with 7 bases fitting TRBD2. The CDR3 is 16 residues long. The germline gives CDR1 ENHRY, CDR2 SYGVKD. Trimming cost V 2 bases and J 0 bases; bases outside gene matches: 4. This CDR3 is CAISEPSGSSYNEQFF. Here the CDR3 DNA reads TGTGCCATCAGTGAGCCTAGCGGTTCCTCCTACAATGAGCAGTTCTTC.

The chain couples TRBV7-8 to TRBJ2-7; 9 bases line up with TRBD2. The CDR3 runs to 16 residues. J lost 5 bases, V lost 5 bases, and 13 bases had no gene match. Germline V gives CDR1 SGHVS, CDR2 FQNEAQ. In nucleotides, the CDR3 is TGTGCCAGCAGCCCATCAGGGCGGGAGGGCCGCCACGAGCAGTACTTC. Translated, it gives CASSPSGREGRHEQYF.

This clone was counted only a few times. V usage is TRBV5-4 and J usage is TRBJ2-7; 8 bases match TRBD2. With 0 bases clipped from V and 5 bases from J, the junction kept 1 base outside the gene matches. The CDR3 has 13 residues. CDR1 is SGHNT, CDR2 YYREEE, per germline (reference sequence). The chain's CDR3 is CASSLVLADEQYF. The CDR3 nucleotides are TGTGCCAGCAGCTTGGTACTAGCGGACGAGCAGTACTTC.

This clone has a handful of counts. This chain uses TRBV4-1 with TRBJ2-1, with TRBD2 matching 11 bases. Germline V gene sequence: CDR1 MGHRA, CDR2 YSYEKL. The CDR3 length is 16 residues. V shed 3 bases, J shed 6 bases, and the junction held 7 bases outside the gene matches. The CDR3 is CASSHRPSGGFNEQFF. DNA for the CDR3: TGCGCCAGCAGCCATCGGCCTAGCGGGGGGTTCAATGAGCAGTTCTTC.

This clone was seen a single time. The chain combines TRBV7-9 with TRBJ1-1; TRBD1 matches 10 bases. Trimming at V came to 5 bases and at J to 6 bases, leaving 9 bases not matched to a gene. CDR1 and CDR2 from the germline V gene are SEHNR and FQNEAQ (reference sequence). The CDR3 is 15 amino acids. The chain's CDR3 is CASSPKDRGWAEAFF. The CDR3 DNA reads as TGTGCCAGCAGCCCCAAGGACAGGGGGTGGGCTGAAGCTTTCTTT.

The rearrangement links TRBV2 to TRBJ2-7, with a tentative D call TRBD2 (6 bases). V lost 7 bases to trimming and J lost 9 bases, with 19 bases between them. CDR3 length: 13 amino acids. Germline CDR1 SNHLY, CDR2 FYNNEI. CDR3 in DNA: TGTGCCAGCACCGTCTCAGCCTGGGGAGGGCAGTACTTC. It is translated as CASTVSAWGGQYF.

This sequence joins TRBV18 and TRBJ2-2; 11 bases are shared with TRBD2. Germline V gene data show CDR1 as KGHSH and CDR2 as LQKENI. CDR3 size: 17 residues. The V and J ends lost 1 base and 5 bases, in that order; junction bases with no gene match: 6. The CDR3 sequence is CASSPLAGGRRTGELFF. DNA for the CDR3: TGTGCCAGCTCACCACTAGCGGGGGGGCGAAGAACCGGGGAGCTGTTTTTT.

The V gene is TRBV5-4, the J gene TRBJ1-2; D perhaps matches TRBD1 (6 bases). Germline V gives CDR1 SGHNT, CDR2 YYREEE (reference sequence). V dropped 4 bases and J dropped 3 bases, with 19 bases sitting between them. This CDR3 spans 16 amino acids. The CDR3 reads CASSMDFSKGDYGYTF. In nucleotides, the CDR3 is TGTGCCAGCAGCATGGACTTTTCTAAGGGGGACTATGGCTACACCTTC.

The CDR3 DNA reads as TGTGCCAGCACTTCTGGGTATAGCTACGAGCAGTACTTC. It codes for CASTSGYSYEQYF. The V gene is TRBV6-1, the J gene TRBJ2-5; D is ambiguous. The DNA end is a closer match to TRBJ2-7, so the J assignment may be wrong. CDR3 size: 13 residues. Looked up from germline, CDR1 is MNHNS and CDR2 is SASEGT.

The CDR3, as DNA: TGTGCCAGCAGCTTAGGTAGCGGGAGATTTAATGAGCAGTTCTTC. It yields the protein CASSLGSGRFNEQFF. The chain is built from TRBV13 and TRBJ2-1; 9 bases line up with TRBD2. V trimming: 0 bases; J trimming: 7 bases; junction bases outside the gene matches: 4. Germline CDR1 is PRHDT and CDR2 is FYEKMQ (reference sequence). The CDR3 totals 15 residues.

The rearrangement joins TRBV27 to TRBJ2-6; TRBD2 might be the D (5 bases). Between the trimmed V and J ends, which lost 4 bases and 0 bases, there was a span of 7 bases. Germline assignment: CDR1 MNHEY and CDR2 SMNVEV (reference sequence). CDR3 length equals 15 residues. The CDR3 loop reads CASSSTSSGANVLTF. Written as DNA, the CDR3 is TGTGCCAGCAGTTCTACTAGCTCTGGGGCCAACGTCCTGACTTTC.

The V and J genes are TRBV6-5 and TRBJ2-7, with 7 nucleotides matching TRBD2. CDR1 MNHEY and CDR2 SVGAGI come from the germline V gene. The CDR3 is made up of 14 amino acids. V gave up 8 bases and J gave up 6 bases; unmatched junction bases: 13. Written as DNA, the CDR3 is TGTGCCAGCTGTATCCAAGGTTGGGGGGGCGAGCAGTACTTC. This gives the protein CASCIQGWGGEQYF.

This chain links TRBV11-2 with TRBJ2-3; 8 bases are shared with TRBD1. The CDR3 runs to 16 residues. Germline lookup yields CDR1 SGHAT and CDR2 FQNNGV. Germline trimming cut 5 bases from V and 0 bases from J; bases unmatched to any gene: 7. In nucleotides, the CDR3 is TGTGCCAGCAGCCCAGGGGGCAGGACGAGCACAGATACGCAGTATTTT. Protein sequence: CASSPGGRTSTDTQYF.

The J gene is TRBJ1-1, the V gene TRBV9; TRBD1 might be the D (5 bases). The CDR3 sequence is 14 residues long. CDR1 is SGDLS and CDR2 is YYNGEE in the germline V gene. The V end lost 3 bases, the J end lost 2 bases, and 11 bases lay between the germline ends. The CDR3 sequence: CASSELTVNTEAFF. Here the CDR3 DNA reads TGTGCCAGCAGCGAGCTGACAGTCAACACTGAAGCTTTCTTT.

CDR3 DNA sequence: TGTGCCAGCAGCTTGTTTTTTGGGGGGGCGGGCGAGCAGTACTTC. Translation: CASSLFFGGAGEQYF. The rearrangement joins TRBV7-2 to TRBJ2-7, with D possibly TRBD2 on 7 matching bases. The CDR3 extends over 15 amino acids. The germline gives CDR1 SGHTA, CDR2 FQGNSA. V dropped 3 bases and J dropped 6 bases, with 18 bases sitting between them.

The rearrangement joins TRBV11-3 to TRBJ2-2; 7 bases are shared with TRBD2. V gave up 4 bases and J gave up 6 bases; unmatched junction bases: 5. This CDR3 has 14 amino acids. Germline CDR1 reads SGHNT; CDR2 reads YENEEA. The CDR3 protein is CASSSREPPGELFF. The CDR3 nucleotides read TGTGCCAGCAGCTCGCGGGAGCCCCCCGGGGAGCTGTTTTTT. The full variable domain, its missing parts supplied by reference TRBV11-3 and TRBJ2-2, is EAGVVQSPRYKIIEKKQPVAFWCNPISGHNTLYWYLQNLGQGPELLIRYENEEAVDDSQLPKDRFSAERLKGVDSTLKIQPAELGDSAVYLCASSSREPPGELFFGEGSRLTVL.

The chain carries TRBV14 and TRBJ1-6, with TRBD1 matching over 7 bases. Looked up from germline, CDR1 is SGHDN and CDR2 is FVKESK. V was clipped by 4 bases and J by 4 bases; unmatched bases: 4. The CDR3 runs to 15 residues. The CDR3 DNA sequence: TGTGCCAGCAGCCTTATGGGACAGTATAATTCACCCCTCCACTTT. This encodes CASSLMGQYNSPLHF.

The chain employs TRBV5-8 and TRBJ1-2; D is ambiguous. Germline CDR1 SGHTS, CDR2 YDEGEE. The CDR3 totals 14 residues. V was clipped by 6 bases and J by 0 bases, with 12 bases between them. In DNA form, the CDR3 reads TGTGCCAGCATGGGCGAAACAGCTAACTATGGCTACACCTTC. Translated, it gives CASMGETANYGYTF.

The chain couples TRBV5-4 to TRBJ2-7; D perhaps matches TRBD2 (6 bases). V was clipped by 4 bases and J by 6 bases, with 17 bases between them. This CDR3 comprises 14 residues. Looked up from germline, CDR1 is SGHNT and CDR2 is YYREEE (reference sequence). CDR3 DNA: TGTGCCAGCAGCGGGCGGACGGGACTTAGCGAGCAGTACTTC. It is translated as CASSGRTGLSEQYF.

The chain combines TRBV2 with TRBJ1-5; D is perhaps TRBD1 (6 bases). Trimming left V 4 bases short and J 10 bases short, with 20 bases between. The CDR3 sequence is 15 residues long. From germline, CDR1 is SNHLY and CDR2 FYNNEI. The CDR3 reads CASSVMSQGRCPQHF. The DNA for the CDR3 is TGTGCCAGCAGTGTAATGTCACAGGGAAGGTGCCCCCAGCATTTT.

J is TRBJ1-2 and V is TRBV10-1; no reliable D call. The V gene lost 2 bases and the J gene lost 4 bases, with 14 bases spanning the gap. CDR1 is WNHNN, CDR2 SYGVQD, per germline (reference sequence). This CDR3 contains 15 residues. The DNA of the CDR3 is TGCGCCAGCAGTGAGAGGAGAACCCCTAGCTATGGCTACACCTTC. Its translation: CASSERRTPSYGYTF.